These T cell receptor beta chains were read from a single sample in a study of T cell clones after liver transplantation. Profiled with immunoSEQ multiplex PCR; TCRdb holds only in-frame clones, not every one. The sample includes some 120,000 clones, roughly nine tenths of them seen just once. Sample: CD4+ T cells from blood, taken 12 months after liver transplant. The receptor source for this set is a human patient who received a liver transplant. Some T cells may trace back to the graft donor. Each CDR3 is given with its conserved first and last residue. D genes are given only for firm matches. Clone size is shown for a subset of rows, as once, few, many or a class of expanded clone.

d_gene: .
v_gene: TRBV27
abundance: .
j_gene: TRBJ2-7
CDR3aa: CASSFTGSGYEQYF
CDR3nt: TGTGCCAGCAGTTTCACCGGGAGTGGTTACGAGCAGTACTTC

d_gene: .
v_gene: TRBV5-1
abundance: .
j_gene: TRBJ2-7
CDR3aa: CASSLSGVGEQYF
CDR3nt: TGCGCCAGCAGCTTGTCAGGGGTGGGCGAGCAGTACTTC

d_gene: .
v_gene: TRBV5-1
abundance: .
j_gene: TRBJ1-1
CDR3aa: CASSTSGGNTEAFF
CDR3nt: TGCGCCAGCAGCACCTCCGGAGGGAACACTGAAGCTTTCTTT

d_gene: TRBD1
v_gene: TRBV6-1
abundance: .
j_gene: TRBJ1-5
CDR3aa: CAIDRDLSQPQHF
CDR3nt: TGTGCCATCGACAGGGACCTTTCGCAGCCCCAGCATTTT

d_gene: TRBD2
v_gene: TRBV9
abundance: .
j_gene: TRBJ2-1
CDR3aa: CASSVAYPSGGNNEQFF
CDR3nt: TGTGCCAGCAGCGTAGCTTACCCCAGCGGGGGGAACAATGAGCAGTTCTTC

d_gene: TRBD1
v_gene: TRBV7-8
abundance: .
j_gene: TRBJ1-5
CDR3aa: CASSLVGGQPQHF
CDR3nt: TGTGCCAGCAGCTTAGTAGGGGGCCAGCCCCAGCATTTT

d_gene: .
v_gene: TRBV11-3
abundance: .
j_gene: TRBJ1-5
CDR3aa: CASSAGSNQPQHF
CDR3nt: TGTGCCAGCAGCGCAGGGAGCAATCAGCCCCAGCATTTT

d_gene: TRBD2
v_gene: TRBV9
abundance: .
j_gene: TRBJ2-3
CDR3aa: CASSVSPRLAGAGDTQYF
CDR3nt: TGTGCCAGCAGCGTCTCCCCAAGACTAGCGGGAGCAGGAGATACGCAGTATTTT

d_gene: TRBD1
v_gene: TRBV5-1
abundance: .
j_gene: TRBJ1-4
CDR3aa: CASSLGQGARVTNEKLFF
CDR3nt: TGCGCCAGCAGCTTGGGACAGGGGGCGCGGGTAACTAATGAAAAACTGTTTTTT

d_gene: .
v_gene: TRBV11-1
abundance: .
j_gene: TRBJ2-1
CDR3aa: CASSSFGLSNEQFF
CDR3nt: TGTGCCAGCAGCTCCTTCGGGTTGAGCAATGAGCAGTTCTTC

d_gene: .
v_gene: TRBV4-1
abundance: .
j_gene: TRBJ2-1
CDR3aa: CASSQDPGGPPHNEQFF
CDR3nt: TGCGCCAGCAGCCAAGATCCCGGCGGGCCTCCCCACAATGAGCAGTTCTTC

d_gene: TRBD1
v_gene: TRBV5-4
abundance: .
j_gene: TRBJ2-2
CDR3aa: CASSPRQGASGELFF
CDR3nt: TGTGCCAGCAGCCCCAGACAGGGGGCGAGCGGGGAGCTGTTTTTT

d_gene: TRBD1
v_gene: TRBV6-5
abundance: .
j_gene: TRBJ2-7
CDR3aa: CASTQQGPSSYEQYF
CDR3nt: TGTGCCAGCACGCAACAGGGGCCAAGCTCCTACGAGCAGTACTTC

d_gene: TRBD2
v_gene: TRBV27
abundance: .
j_gene: TRBJ2-7
CDR3aa: CASSLSTSGSYEQYF
CDR3nt: TGTGCCAGCAGTTTATCGACTAGCGGGAGTTACGAGCAGTACTTC

d_gene: .
v_gene: TRBV5-8
abundance: .
j_gene: TRBJ2-7
CDR3aa: CASSLLSVRTYEQYF
CDR3nt: TGTGCCAGCAGCTTGTTGTCAGTGCGAACCTACGAGCAGTACTTC

d_gene: TRBD1
v_gene: TRBV29-1
abundance: once
j_gene: TRBJ2-1
CDR3aa: CSVEAQGVSLDEQFF
CDR3nt: TGCAGCGTTGAAGCCCAGGGGGTGAGTCTGGATGAGCAGTTCTTC